Presented here are 30 T cell receptor beta chains from one specimen sequenced in a study of blood T cell repertoires in COVID-19. This table comes from immunoSEQ multiplex PCR, and its TCRdb copy is limited to in-frame clones, with some not included. The sample lists about 400,000 clones, around nine tenths seen once, with 1.5% to 2% in the top ten. Sequencing was carried out using PBMCs or T cells enriched from blood (not recorded which). The receptors stem from a woman in her 30s who had recovered from COVID-19.

The CDR3 DNA sequence: TGTGCCAGCAGCCGGACCTGGACAGGCAACGACTATGGCTACACCTTC. Its protein product is CASSRTWTGNDYGYTF. The J gene is TRBJ1-2, the V gene TRBV7-2; 7 bases align to TRBD1. The CDR3 runs to 16 residues. The germline V gene has CDR1 SGHTA and CDR2 FQGNSA. Trimming cost V 5 bases and J 3 bases; bases outside gene matches: 12.

A remark on this clone: Other DNA sequences in the same sample also yield this CDR3. CDR3 sequence (DNA): TGTGCCAGCAGCCTCGACAGGGGTGATGAAAAACTGTTTTTT. Translated, it gives CASSLDRGDEKLFF. The rearrangement links TRBV5-4 to TRBJ1-4; 8 bases line up with TRBD1. The CDR3 is 14 amino acids. Germline loops: CDR1 SGHNT, CDR2 YYREEE (reference sequence). The ends lost 4 bases at V and 6 bases at J; junction bases unmatched: 5.

The chain couples TRBV30 to TRBJ2-7; 7 bases map to TRBD1. J gave up 3 bases and V 4 bases, and 3 bases lay outside the gene matches. Looked up from germline, CDR1 is GTSNPN and CDR2 is SVGIG (reference sequence). CDR3 length equals 12 residues. Here the CDR3 DNA reads TGTGCCTGGAATCCAGGGGGCTACGAGCAGTACTTC. It specifies CAWNPGGYEQYF.

The rearrangement uses TRBV5-1 and TRBJ2-7; weak D call: TRBD1 (5 bases). V was cut by 1 base and J by 4 bases, with 21 bases left in between. The CDR3 is 17 residues long. Germline V gene lookup returns CDR1 SGHRS and CDR2 YFSETQ. The CDR3 sequence is CASSLTYRSQGLYEQYF. The CDR3 DNA reads as TGCGCCAGCAGCTTGACCTACAGGTCGCAAGGGCTTTACGAGCAGTACTTC.

The chain combines TRBV2 with TRBJ2-7, with 7 bases that match TRBD2. With V trimmed by 7 bases and J by 6 bases, 12 bases remained unmatched. CDR1 is SNHLY, CDR2 FYNNEI, per germline. The CDR3 totals 14 residues. The CDR3 reads CASMMWGGISEQYF. In DNA, the CDR3 is TGTGCCAGCATGATGTGGGGGGGAATCAGCGAGCAGTACTTC. Complete variable domain (other parts from reference TRBV2 and TRBJ2-7): EPEVTQTPSHQVTQMGQEVILRCVPISNHLYFYWYRQILGQKVEFLVSFYNNEISEKSEIFDDQFSVERPDGSNFTLKIRSTKLEDSAMYFCASMMWGGISEQYFGPGTRLTVT.

This chain links TRBV4-1 with TRBJ1-2, with a weak D call TRBD1 (5 bases). Germline V gene data show CDR1 as MGHRA and CDR2 as YSYEKL. The CDR3 totals 14 residues. V was clipped by 3 bases and J by 8 bases, with 16 bases between them. CDR3: CASSQIAGSQGYTF. For the CDR3, the DNA is TGCGCCAGCAGCCAGATAGCAGGGTCCCAAGGCTACACCTTC.

The rearrangement uses TRBV9 and TRBJ1-3; possibly TRBD1 for D (5 bases). Trimming took off 0 bases at V and 3 bases at J, with 10 bases between the two ends. The germline CDR1 and CDR2 sequences are SGDLS and YYNGEE. The CDR3 has 15 residues. The CDR3 loop reads CASSVATGGGNTIYF. The CDR3 region has the DNA TGTGCCAGCAGCGTAGCTACCGGGGGTGGAAACACCATATATTTT.

The chain employs TRBV11-2 and TRBJ1-6; no firm D call. Germline V gene lookup returns CDR1 SGHAT and CDR2 FQNNGV. The CDR3 is 16 amino acids. Trimming pared 1 base from V and 0 bases from J, leaving 7 bases between. As DNA, the CDR3 is TGTGCCAGCAGCTTAGCTTCGGGCTCCTATAATTCACCCCTCCACTTT. Translation: CASSLASGSYNSPLHF.

The sample holds a few counts of this clone. The chain joins TRBV27 to TRBJ2-7; TRBD2 matches at 11 bases. The CDR3 covers 17 residues. In germline, CDR1 is MNHEY, CDR2 SMNVEV (reference sequence). Trimming removed 4 bases from V and 0 bases from J; junction bases left unmatched: 8. In nucleotides, the CDR3 is TGTGCCAGCAGTTCCCTGACTAGCGGGGCCTTCTCCTACGAGCAGTACTTC. Encoded protein: CASSSLTSGAFSYEQYF.

Turning to this clone: Other DNA sequences from this sample encode an identical CDR3 as well. This chain links TRBV24-1 with TRBJ2-1, with D unresolved. This CDR3 has 13 amino acids. V was shortened by 0 bases and J by 5 bases, with 4 bases between the two germline ends. CDR1 is KGHDR and CDR2 is SFDVKD in the germline V gene. The CDR3, as DNA: TGTGCCACCAGTGATTTGAACAACAATGAGCAGTTCTTC. Residues: CATSDLNNNEQFF.

This clone was counted many times. The chain recombines TRBV4-3 with TRBJ2-3; D is undetermined. The ends were cut back, 2 bases at V and 0 bases at J, with 9 bases in the middle. The CDR3 extends over 15 amino acids. Germline V gene lookup returns CDR1 LGHNA and CDR2 YSLEER. CDR3 sequence (DNA): TGCGCCAGCAGCCAATACTCATCTAGCACAGATACGCAGTATTTT. Translated: CASSQYSSSTDTQYF.

This chain links TRBV7-2 with TRBJ1-3; 12 nucleotides align to TRBD1. This CDR3 has 18 residues. V lost 5 bases to trimming and J lost 3 bases; unmatched junction nucleotides: 11. The germline V gene encodes CDR1 SGHTA and CDR2 FQGNSA. CDR3 nucleotide sequence: TGTGCCAGCAGCCTGACCGGGACAGGGGGCTTGGGTGGAAACACCATATATTTT. This gives the protein CASSLTGTGGLGGNTIYF.

The chain combines TRBV24-1 with TRBJ1-2, with 9 bases aligning to TRBD1. The CDR3 totals 14 residues. The V and J ends lost 3 bases and 8 bases, in that order; junction bases with no gene match: 6. Germline V gene lookup returns CDR1 KGHDR and CDR2 SFDVKD. The chain's CDR3 is CATSDRDRVGGYTF. The CDR3 nucleotides read TGTGCCACCAGTGATCGGGACAGGGTAGGAGGCTACACCTTC.

V and J are TRBV9 and TRBJ1-3; D is unresolved. The CDR3 consists of 14 residues. Germline lookup yields CDR1 SGDLS and CDR2 YYNGEE. The V end lost 0 bases, the J end lost 2 bases, and 6 bases lay between the germline ends. The chain's CDR3 is CASSVEQTGNTIYF. In DNA, the CDR3 is TGTGCCAGCAGCGTAGAACAGACTGGAAACACCATATATTTT.

V and J are TRBV7-6 and TRBJ2-5, with D unresolved. Germline-derived CDR1 and CDR2 are SGHVS and FNYEAQ. Trimming shortened V by 4 bases and J by 3 bases, and 3 bases separated the two germline ends. The CDR3 totals 11 residues. This CDR3 is CASSSEETQYF. The CDR3 DNA is TGTGCCAGCAGCTCAGAAGAGACCCAGTACTTC.

The genes are TRBV10-2 and TRBJ2-3; 7 positions agree with TRBD2. In germline, CDR1 is WSHSY, CDR2 SAAADI. The junction had 10 bases not matched to a gene; V was cut back by 0 bases and J by 4 bases. The CDR3 is 17 residues long. CDR3: CASSESRGRAGADTQYF. The CDR3 region has the DNA TGCGCCAGCAGTGAGTCTCGTGGGAGGGCCGGGGCAGATACGCAGTATTTT.

The rearrangement uses TRBV19 and TRBJ1-2, with a weak D call TRBD1 (5 bases). Germline V CDR1 and CDR2: LNHDA, SQIVND (reference sequence). The length of the CDR3 is 14 residues. V gave up 1 base and J gave up 3 bases, with 9 bases separating them. Here the CDR3 DNA reads TGTGCCAGTAGTATAGTGGGAGGGGACTATGGCTACACCTTC. This sequence encodes CASSIVGGDYGYTF.

The chain employs TRBV9 and TRBJ1-1, with TRBD1 matching 7 bases. In germline, CDR1 is SGDLS, CDR2 YYNGEE. J gave up 3 bases and V 4 bases, and 9 bases lay outside the gene matches. The CDR3 extends over 15 amino acids. The chain's CDR3 is CASSPRQGIDTEAFF. The CDR3 coding sequence is TGTGCCAGCAGCCCGAGACAGGGTATTGACACTGAAGCTTTCTTT.

This sequence joins TRBV9 and TRBJ2-2, with no clear D. This CDR3 contains 14 residues. The V end was cut by 0 bases, the J end by 1 base, with 4 bases between. CDR1 is SGDLS, CDR2 YYNGEE, per germline. The CDR3 DNA follows: TGTGCCAGCAGCGTAGTATGGAACACCGGGGAGCTGTTTTTT. It yields the protein CASSVVWNTGELFF.

Only a few counts were recorded for this clone. The CDR3 is CASSPLGRGSYNEQFF. CDR3 in DNA: TGTGCCAGCAGCCCCCTCGGCCGGGGGTCCTACAATGAGCAGTTCTTC. The chain combines TRBV9 with TRBJ2-1; D may be TRBD2 (6 bases). The CDR3 runs to 16 residues. In germline, CDR1 is SGDLS, CDR2 YYNGEE. Deletions cut 4 bases from V and 1 base from J, with 15 bases between.

This clone has just a few counts. The rearrangement links TRBV6-5 to TRBJ1-3; no reliable D call. The CDR3 length is 13 residues. V lost 6 bases and J 4 bases, leaving 10 bases between the germline ends. Germline lookup yields CDR1 MNHEY and CDR2 SVGAGI. This CDR3 is CASSSTLGNTIYF. DNA for the CDR3: TGTGCCAGCAGCTCTACCCTCGGAAACACCATATATTTT.

V and J are TRBV29-1 and TRBJ2-7, with D possibly TRBD1 on 6 matching bases. This CDR3 has 11 residues. In germline, CDR1 is SQVTM, CDR2 ANQGSEA. With 4 bases removed from V and 7 bases from J, the gap between germline ends came to 11 bases. CDR3 in DNA: TGCAGCGTTGTTGGGGGCCGGGAGCAGTACTTC. It yields the protein CSVVGGREQYF.

The genes are TRBV9 and TRBJ1-2, with TRBD1 matching over 11 bases. Germline lookup yields CDR1 SGDLS and CDR2 YYNGEE. The CDR3 runs 16 residues. After removal of 0 bases from V and 7 bases from J, the junction contained 8 bases not matched to a gene. CDR3 nucleotides: TGTGCCAGCAGCGTAGGGACAGGGGGCGAGGCCAGTGGCTACACCTTC. The encoded protein is CASSVGTGGEASGYTF.

This chain uses TRBV18 with TRBJ1-2; TRBD1 is a possible D gene (5 bases). V dropped 0 bases and J dropped 1 base, with 12 bases sitting between them. Germline values: CDR1 KGHSH, CDR2 LQKENI. The CDR3 has 16 amino acids. Here the CDR3 reads CASSPPVPDSNYGYTF. The CDR3 region has the DNA TGTGCCAGCTCACCACCGGTACCAGACAGTAACTATGGCTACACCTTC.

V gene TRBV7-9 combines with J gene TRBJ2-1; TRBD1 agrees at 11 bases. Germline V lookup: CDR1 SEHNR, CDR2 FQNEAQ (reference sequence). J lost 5 bases, V lost 10 bases, and 7 bases had no gene match. CDR3 length: 14 amino acids. In DNA, the CDR3 is TGTGCCACCGACCTGGGACAGGGGGACAATGAGCAGTTCTTC. Its protein product is CATDLGQGDNEQFF.

The V and J genes are TRBV3-1 (or the pseudogene TRBV3-2) and TRBJ2-7, with 11 nucleotides matching TRBD1. CDR3 length: 18 amino acids. CDR1 is LGHDT, CDR2 YNNKEL, per germline (reference sequence). After removal of 3 bases from V and 8 bases from J, the junction contained 18 bases not matched to a gene. CDR3 DNA sequence: TGTGCCAGCAGCCAGGTTGCAGGTTCGGACAGGGGGCGAAGTAAGCAGTACTTC. Its protein product is CASSQVAGSDRGRSKQYF.

The chain links TRBV7-3 to TRBJ1-1; TRBD1 aligns across 8 bases. This CDR3 is 14 amino acids long. J gave up 9 bases and V 4 bases, and 10 bases lay outside the gene matches. Germline lookup yields CDR1 SGHTA and CDR2 FQGTGA. The CDR3 DNA reads TGTGCCAGCAGCTCGGACGGACAGGGCCAGAAAGCTTTCTTT. This codes for CASSSDGQGQKAFF.

This clone appeared a few times. The chain couples TRBV27 to TRBJ2-7, with D possibly matching TRBD1 (6 bases). Germline CDR1 is MNHEY and CDR2 is SMNVEV (reference sequence). Trimming removed 4 bases from V and 3 bases from J, with 13 bases in between. This CDR3 spans 14 amino acids. CDR3 nucleotide sequence: TGTGCCAGCAGTTCGATCCTAGGGGGCTACGAGCAGTACTTC. Translating it yields CASSSILGGYEQYF.

This chain links TRBV13 with TRBJ2-1, with 8 bases fitting TRBD1. Trimming removed 1 base from V and 0 bases from J; junction bases left unmatched: 17. The germline V gene encodes CDR1 PRHDT and CDR2 FYEKMQ (reference sequence). The CDR3 totals 21 residues. The CDR3 DNA sequence: TGTGCCAGCAGCTTAGTAACCCTGGGCGAACCGGACAGGGACTCCTACAATGAGCAGTTCTTC. It is translated as CASSLVTLGEPDRDSYNEQFF. Full variable domain (rest looked up from reference TRBV13 and TRBJ2-1): AAGVIQSPRHLIKEKRETATLKCYPIPRHDTVYWYQQGPGQDPQFLISFYEKMQSDKGSIPDRFSAQQFSDYHSELNMSSLELGDSALYFCASSLVTLGEPDRDSYNEQFFGPGTRLTVL.

The chain is built from TRBV28 and TRBJ1-3, with TRBD1 matching over 8 bases. Looked up from germline, CDR1 is MDHEN and CDR2 is SYDVKM. V was pared by 5 bases and J by 0 bases, with 6 bases of the junction left unmatched. This CDR3 is built from 16 residues. The CDR3 sequence: CASSTRQGPSGNTIYF. The CDR3 nucleotides read TGTGCCAGCAGTACACGACAGGGGCCCTCTGGAAACACCATATATTTT.